The clone carrying this TCR beta chain was observed once. This record belongs to a study of blood T cell repertoires in COVID-19. Background on the study: COVID-19 samples from acute and convalescent phases originated in the United States, Italy and Spain. The cDNA or gDNA used as material had been derived from T cells, B-cell-depleted T cells, or PBMCs.

V dropped 7 bases and J dropped 2 bases, with 14 bases sitting between them. This CDR3 is built from 14 residues. The germline V gene encodes CDR1 MNHEY and CDR2 SMNVEV (reference sequence). As processed by the authors: For nucleated cells, counts were estimated from reference gene primer amplification. Sequenced by immunoSEQ multiplex PCR; TCRdb stores in-frame clones only, minus some. For V, J and clone size, that table is used; D and trimming come from the DNA. Of some 700,000 clones listed, approximately 90% are singletons. The sequenced sample was peripheral blood. The TCR originated in a woman in her late teens or twenties with acute or convalescent COVID-19. The chain employs TRBV27 and TRBJ1-2, with no clear D. CDR3 bases: TGTGCCAGCACCCACCGAGGTTCGAACTATGGCTACACCTTC. Protein: CASTHRGSNYGYTF.